The next 20 T cell receptor beta chains were all read from a single sample in a study of blood T cell repertoires in COVID-19. Method: immunoSEQ multiplex PCR; TCRdb's copy keeps in-frame clones and lacks some. The sample carries fewer than 200,000 clones, roughly 76% recorded once. Input material: peripheral blood. The receptors come from a woman older than 75 with COVID-19, enrolled during active disease.

This rearrangement joins TRBV3-1 (or the pseudogene TRBV3-2) to TRBJ1-5; the D is unclear. Trimming left V 8 bases short and J 4 bases short, with 12 bases between. This CDR3 has 13 amino acids. CDR1 is LGHDT, CDR2 YNNKEL, per germline (reference sequence). CDR3 amino acids: CASGLQRNQPQHF. The CDR3 nucleotides are TGTGCCAGCGGGCTACAAAGGAATCAGCCCCAGCATTTT.

The chain has TRBV24-1 and TRBJ2-1; the match to TRBD2 covers 11 bases. Germline assignment: CDR1 KGHDR and CDR2 SFDVKD. The CDR3 runs to 16 residues. The junction had 4 bases not matched to a gene; V was cut back by 1 base and J by 6 bases. This CDR3 reads CATSDFGTSGGNEQFF. For the CDR3, the DNA is TGTGCCACCAGTGATTTTGGTACTAGCGGGGGCAATGAGCAGTTCTTC.

This clone was counted only a few times. The chain recombines TRBV5-1 with TRBJ1-1; TRBD1 might be the D (6 bases). In germline, CDR1 is SGHRS, CDR2 YFSETQ. The CDR3 has 13 amino acids. Trimming stripped 4 bases from V and 1 base from J, with 8 bases between. CDR3 amino acids: CASSGQWNTEAFF. The CDR3 coding sequence is TGCGCCAGCAGCGGACAGTGGAACACTGAAGCTTTCTTT.

The rearrangement links TRBV6-1 to TRBJ1-4; D not certain. This CDR3 spans 16 amino acids. CDR1 and CDR2 (germline): MNHNS, SASEGT. The V and J ends lost 2 bases and 0 bases respectively, with 10 bases between them. The CDR3 is CASSEPGGATNEKLFF. The CDR3 DNA reads as TGTGCCAGCAGTGAACCTGGCGGTGCAACTAATGAAAAACTGTTTTTT.

This clone turned up a few times. The chain has TRBV9 and TRBJ2-7; 9 nucleotides line up with TRBD1. The ends lost 4 bases at V and 3 bases at J; junction bases unmatched: 8. CDR3 length: 15 amino acids. The germline V gene has CDR1 SGDLS and CDR2 YYNGEE. This chain's CDR3 is CASSPSGQGIYEQYF. For the CDR3, the DNA is TGTGCCAGCAGCCCCTCGGGACAGGGAATCTACGAGCAGTACTTC.

This chain connects TRBV7-2 to TRBJ1-2, with TRBD1 as a possible D gene (5 bases). The CDR3 length is 16 residues. Germline-derived CDR1 and CDR2 are SGHTA and FQGNSA. V lost 6 bases and J 4 bases, leaving 21 bases between the germline ends. As DNA, the CDR3 is TGTGCCAGCAGTCCAACCGGCGGGGGACTAGGCTATGGCTACACCTTC. This encodes CASSPTGGGLGYGYTF.

The CDR3 DNA sequence: TGTGCCAGCAGCCGCCGACTAGCGGGAGGGGGAGATACGCAGTATTTT. This gives the protein CASSRRLAGGGDTQYF. The rearrangement links TRBV3-1 (or the pseudogene TRBV3-2) to TRBJ2-3, with 14 bases fitting TRBD2. Germline CDR1 LGHDT, CDR2 YNNKEL (reference sequence). V lost 4 bases, J lost 5 bases, and 5 bases stayed unmatched. This CDR3 spans 16 amino acids.

The chain employs TRBV3-1 (or the pseudogene TRBV3-2) and TRBJ2-7; D may be TRBD2 (7 bases). V lost 4 bases, J lost 2 bases, and 15 bases lay in between. Germline V gene lookup returns CDR1 LGHDT and CDR2 YNNKEL (reference sequence). The CDR3 contains 15 residues. CDR3 loop: CASSRSGGPPYEQYF. The CDR3 nucleotides read TGTGCCAGCAGCCGGTCGGGGGGCCCCCCCTACGAGCAGTACTTC.

The V and J genes are TRBV19 and TRBJ1-2; D gene uncertain. Germline V gene sequence: CDR1 LNHDA, CDR2 SQIVND (reference sequence). V was cut by 3 bases and J by 2 bases, with 10 bases left in between. This CDR3 has 14 residues. The CDR3: CASSIRWQNYGYTF. In DNA, the CDR3 is TGTGCCAGTAGTATCCGATGGCAGAACTATGGCTACACCTTC.

The gene calls are TRBV12-3 or TRBV12-4 and TRBJ1-3; no clear D gene. The V end was cut by 6 bases, the J end by 5 bases, with 5 bases between. The CDR3 totals 11 residues. DNA of the CDR3: TGTGCCAGCAGGGCCCGAAACACCATATATTTT. Translating gives CASRARNTIYF.

The J gene is TRBJ2-2, the V gene TRBV7-7; 8 positions agree with TRBD1. V trimming: 3 bases; J trimming: 6 bases; junction bases outside the gene matches: 6. The CDR3 is 15 residues long. Germline assignment: CDR1 SSHAT and CDR2 FNYEAQ (reference sequence). CDR3: CASSLTGVGAGELFF. As DNA, the CDR3 is TGTGCCAGCAGCTTGACAGGGGTGGGCGCCGGGGAGCTGTTTTTT. Full variable domain (missing parts from reference TRBV7-7 and TRBJ2-2): GAGVSQSPRYKVTKRGQDVTLRCDPISSHATLYWYQQALGQGPEFLTYFNYEAQPDKSGLPSDRFSAERPEGSISTLTIQRTEQRDSAMYRCASSLTGVGAGELFFGEGSRLTVL.

The chain joins TRBV4-3 to TRBJ1-1; D is ambiguous. The CDR3 consists of 14 residues. The V end lost 0 bases, the J end lost 6 bases, and 11 bases lay between the germline ends. Germline CDR1 LGHNA, CDR2 YSLEER. The CDR3 reads CASSQDLRPSEAFF. CDR3 nucleotide sequence: TGCGCCAGCAGCCAAGATTTGCGCCCATCTGAAGCTTTCTTT.

The chain carries TRBV5-1 and TRBJ2-1, with D possibly TRBD2 on 5 matching bases. V was clipped by 0 bases and J by 5 bases, with 9 bases between them. This CDR3 spans 14 amino acids. Germline CDR1 and CDR2: SGHRS and YFSETQ. CDR3 coding DNA: TGCGCCAGCAGCTTGGTCGCGGGCCACAATGAGCAGTTCTTC. This sequence encodes CASSLVAGHNEQFF.

A single count supports this clone. The rearrangement uses TRBV6-5 and TRBJ2-1; TRBD2 agrees at 12 bases. This CDR3 spans 14 amino acids. Trimming cost V 8 bases and J 2 bases; bases outside gene matches: 1. The V gene's germline CDR1 is MNHEY and CDR2 SVGAGI. The DNA for the CDR3 is TGTGCCAGCCGGACTAGCGGGACCTACAATGAGCAGTTCTTC. Protein product: CASRTSGTYNEQFF.

This chain connects TRBV3-1 (or the pseudogene TRBV3-2) to TRBJ2-1, with D possibly TRBD1 on 5 matching bases. This CDR3 contains 16 residues. Germline CDR1 LGHDT, CDR2 YNNKEL (reference sequence). The V end was cut by 0 bases, the J end by 9 bases, with 18 bases between. The CDR3 DNA reads TGTGCCAGCAGCCAAGATGGCTCCCTTTTAAGGGGTGAGCAGTTCTTC. Amino acid sequence: CASSQDGSLLRGEQFF.

The V gene is TRBV5-1, the J gene TRBJ2-1; 10 bases align to TRBD2. The CDR3 is 17 residues long. Germline lookup yields CDR1 SGHRS and CDR2 YFSETQ. Trimming removed 3 bases from V and 2 bases from J; junction bases left unmatched: 8. The DNA for the CDR3 is TGCGCCAGCAGCTCGGGACTAGCGATGCGAACCTACAATGAGCAGTTCTTC. This codes for CASSSGLAMRTYNEQFF.

This clone appeared a single time. The CDR3, as DNA: TGTGCCAGCAGCGCGGGCCCCGGGGAGATCCAAGAGACCCAGTACTTC. It is translated as CASSAGPGEIQETQYF. The chain combines TRBV3-1 (or the pseudogene TRBV3-2) with TRBJ2-5; a possible D gene is TRBD2 (5 bases). Per germline, CDR1 LGHDT and CDR2 YNNKEL (reference sequence). CDR3 size: 16 residues. The V end was cut by 5 bases, the J end by 1 base, with 17 bases between.

This chain joins TRBV5-8 and TRBJ1-2, with D possibly TRBD1 on 6 matching bases. The germline V gene encodes CDR1 SGHTS and CDR2 YDEGEE. This CDR3 is 15 amino acids long. Trimming removed 4 bases at V and 4 bases at J, with 17 bases between. The CDR3 is CASSRLQGGGYGYTF. The CDR3 DNA reads TGTGCCAGCAGCAGATTACAGGGTGGGGGCTATGGCTACACCTTC.

A few counts support this clone. The rearrangement links TRBV23-1 to TRBJ1-1; 8 bases fit TRBD1. TRBV23-1 counts as an open reading frame of uncertain function. The CDR3 loop spans 17 amino acids. J lost 1 base, V lost 4 bases, and 11 bases had no gene match. The CDR3 region is CASSPTPPDRANTEAFF. The DNA of the CDR3 is TGCGCCAGCAGTCCCACACCACCGGACAGGGCGAACACTGAAGCTTTCTTT.

The chain is built from TRBV11-2 and TRBJ1-1; D is ambiguous. V was clipped by 0 bases and J by 7 bases, with 9 bases between them. Germline CDR1 and CDR2: SGHAT and FQNNGV. CDR3 size: 13 residues. CDR3 sequence: CASSLERFREAFF. The CDR3 DNA reads TGTGCCAGCAGCTTAGAGAGATTTCGTGAAGCTTTCTTT.